Included here is one T cell receptor beta chain sequence, with context. Other nucleotide sequences from this sample produce the same CDR3. This sample stems from a study of blood T cell repertoires in COVID-19. The protocol was immunoSEQ multiplex PCR, while the TCRdb copy is restricted to in-frame clones and leaves out a portion. The data show approximately 310,000 clones, with approximately 87% seen just once and 6.5% to 9.5% held by the top ten. V lost 5 bases and J lost 2; bases outside the gene matches: 3. This CDR3 has 14 amino acids. The germline gives CDR1 LNHDA, CDR2 SQIVND (reference sequence).

The source is a woman aged 45 to 65 who had recovered from COVID-19. The V gene is TRBV19, the J gene TRBJ1-2, with TRBD1 identical over 9 bases. The sample was peripheral blood. The CDR3 reads CASSRTGANYGYTF. DNA of the CDR3: TGTGCCAGTAGTCGGACAGGGGCGAACTATGGCTACACCTTC.